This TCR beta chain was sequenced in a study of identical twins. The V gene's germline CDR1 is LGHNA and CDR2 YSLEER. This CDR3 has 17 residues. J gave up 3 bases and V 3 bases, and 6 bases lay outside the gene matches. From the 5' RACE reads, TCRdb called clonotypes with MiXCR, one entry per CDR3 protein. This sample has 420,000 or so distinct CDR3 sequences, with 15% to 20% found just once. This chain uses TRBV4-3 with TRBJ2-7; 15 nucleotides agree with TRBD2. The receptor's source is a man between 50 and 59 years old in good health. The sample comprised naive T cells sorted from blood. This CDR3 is CASSQGTSGRNNYEQYF. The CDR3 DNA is TGCGCCAGCAGCCAGGGGACTAGCGGGAGGAACAACTACGAGCAGTACTTC.